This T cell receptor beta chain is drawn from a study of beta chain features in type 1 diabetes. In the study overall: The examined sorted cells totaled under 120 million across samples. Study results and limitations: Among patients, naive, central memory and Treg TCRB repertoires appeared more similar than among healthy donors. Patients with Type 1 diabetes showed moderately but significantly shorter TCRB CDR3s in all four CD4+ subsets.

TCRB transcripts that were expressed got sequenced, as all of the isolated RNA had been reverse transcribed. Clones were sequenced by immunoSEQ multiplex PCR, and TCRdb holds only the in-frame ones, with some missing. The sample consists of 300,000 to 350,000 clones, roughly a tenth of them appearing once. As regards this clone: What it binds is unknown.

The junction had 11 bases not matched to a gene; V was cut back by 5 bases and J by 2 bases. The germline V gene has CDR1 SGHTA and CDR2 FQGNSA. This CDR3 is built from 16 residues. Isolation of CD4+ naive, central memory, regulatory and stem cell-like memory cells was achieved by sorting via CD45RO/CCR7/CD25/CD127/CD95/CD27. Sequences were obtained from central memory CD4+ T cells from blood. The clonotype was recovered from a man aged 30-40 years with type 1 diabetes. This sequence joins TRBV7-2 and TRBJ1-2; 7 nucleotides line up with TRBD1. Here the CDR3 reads CASSPETGVGNYGYTF. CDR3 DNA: TGTGCCAGCAGCCCTGAAACAGGGGTCGGGAACTATGGCTACACCTTC.